Sequencing of this T cell receptor (beta chain) was carried out in a study of blood T cell repertoires in COVID-19. Sequencing used immunoSEQ multiplex PCR; TCRdb keeps in-frame clones, though not all of them. The data show about 140,000 clones, with more than 65% seen just once and about 8% held by the top ten. Germline V gene sequence: CDR1 LNHDA, CDR2 SQIVND (reference sequence). The CDR3 has 13 amino acids. The V end was cut by 6 bases, the J end by 5 bases, with 13 bases between. Specimen: peripheral blood. The chain couples TRBV19 to TRBJ1-1; D not resolved. This clonotype was obtained from a human donor in a cohort sampled during active COVID-19. The CDR3 DNA sequence: TGTGCCAGTAGCATGGCCCGAGGGACTGAAGCTTTCTTT. Amino acid sequence: CASSMARGTEAFF.